A selection of T cell receptor beta chains follows, all from one sample in a study of blood T cell repertoires in COVID-19. Produced via immunoSEQ multiplex PCR; TCRdb's table is partial and in-frame only. The sample holds about 470,000 clones, roughly 87% seen once. The sequenced sample consisted of PBMCs or T cells enriched from blood (not recorded which). All receptors come from a woman aged 18-29 years who had recovered from COVID-19. CDR3s leave out the opening cysteine and the closing phenylalanine or tryptophan.

V,CDR3
TRBV19,ASSRGQGLEAF
TRBV6-6,ASSPLNRDRGPLVNQPQH
TRBV15,ATSRVYASEAF
TRBV2,ASTAGAYFYGYT
TRBV7-9,ASSLAGTAGYDGYT
TRBV27,ASSIGQGAGGANVLT
TRBV3-1/TRBV3-2,ASSRDSQNEKLF
TRBV14,ASSQGPGQKLTDTQY
TRBV28,ASSSNREAADTQY
TRBV5-1,ASSWVPQGNIYNEQF
TRBV4-2,ASSLPGPENTEAF
TRBV4-1,ASSQIVSTGGLEELF
TRBV5-1,ASSLGRGGAGSNEKLF
TRBV3-1/TRBV3-2,ASTRGWRGSSYEQY
TRBV3-1/TRBV3-2,ASSPRVTSEKLF
TRBV5-1,ASSLGALSTEAF
TRBV19,ASSNRDRDQPQH
TRBV19,ASTTSGGGYGYT
TRBV2,ASSEYSGANVLT
TRBV9,ASSLRTGGPFEAF
TRBV30,AWSKDRAYGYT
TRBV9,ASSVAPQVGTEAF
TRBV2,ASRKIQGAAGNTIY
TRBV23-1,ASSQSIAGRADTQY
TRBV19,ASSVLTGELF
TRBV5-5,ASSLGRAYGYT
TRBV19,ASSDTGGETDTQY
TRBV6-1,ASSENRENTGELF
TRBV19,ASSPSGQTSTDTQY
TRBV4-2,ASSPSRQSSGYEQY
TRBV7-2,ASSLGSGEVYEQY
TRBV25-1,ASSEVSGNFRKAGELF
TRBV7-6,ASSLGPAGGLDTQY
TRBV3-1/TRBV3-2,ASSQAQMSPLH
TRBV7-3,ASSPGTGQAYEQY
TRBV5-1,ASSSLAGGPGDTQY
TRBV6-4,ASSVAGLATDTQY
TRBV4-1,ASSQQARSYNEQF
TRBV6-5,ASSSLGQTNEKLF
TRBV5-1,ASSPGTGDAGELF